The rows below give T cell receptor beta chains drawn from one sample of a study of T cells in Graves' hyperthyroidism and ophthalmopathy. TCRdb itself ran the multiplex PCR reads through MiXCR, one entry per CDR3 protein. Here the sample spans roughly 420,000 distinct CDR3 sequences, about 13% being singletons. The sample comprised blood. The receptors stem from a woman younger than 35 with Graves' hyperthyroidism. Both conserved end residues are trimmed from each CDR3. Fields, in order: J gene, clone size, V gene, CDR3 length, CDR3 protein. Size tells how often a clone was seen (once, few, many) or the class of an expanded clone, and some rows leave it out.

TRBJ2-7 many TRBV18 10 ASSPDTTEQY
TRBJ2-7 NA TRBV14 18 ASGYKGVAGADGSSYEQY
TRBJ1-2 many TRBV29-1 11 SVVVGTNYGYT
TRBJ1-5 NA TRBV19 14 ASSQFVISGDQPQH
TRBJ2-7 few TRBV20-1 12 SARELAGHHEQY
TRBJ2-2 many TRBV12-3/TRBV12-4 17 ASSFLVGVAGPNTGELF
TRBJ2-5 NA TRBV5-1 13 ASSPGGRESKTQY
TRBJ2-1 many TRBV6-1 13 ASSPGLAGAGEQF
TRBJ2-3 many TRBV28 16 ASSTPGLAGGGTDTQY
TRBJ1-1 many TRBV9 12 ASSVLTDDTEAF
TRBJ2-1 NA TRBV6-2/TRBV6-3 16 ASSYGLAGFSSYNEQF
TRBJ2-3 many TRBV2 12 ASSESLAIDTQY
TRBJ2-7 many TRBV14 13 ASSPTSGRSYEQY
TRBJ1-3 NA TRBV13 12 ASSLGQAGNTIY
TRBJ2-3 many TRBV2 13 ASRAGQGATDTQY
TRBJ2-1 many TRBV29-1 11 SVPSGGYNEQF
TRBJ2-7 many TRBV6-1 12 ASSADRAGYEQY
TRBJ1-2 many TRBV3-1 12 ASSQATGNYGYT
TRBJ1-3 few TRBV9 13 ASSVATDSGNTIY
TRBJ2-5 few TRBV3-1 15 ASSLRTSGRRWETQY
TRBJ2-7 many TRBV11-2 13 ASSSRDRAAYEQY
TRBJ1-5 NA TRBV5-5 12 ASSLAAQSQPQH
TRBJ2-1 NA TRBV20-1 12 SARRRGRSNEQF
TRBJ2-7 many TRBV29-1 13 SATTEGDQGYEQY
TRBJ2-1 many TRBV6-1 13 ASSTGQGDYNEQF
TRBJ2-7 NA TRBV20-1 12 SARDPSGPYEQY
TRBJ1-5 many TRBV7-2 13 ASSFGVASNQPQH
TRBJ2-7 many TRBV29-1 12 SVASQQASYEQY
TRBJ1-5 many TRBV28 15 ASSFNRLRDREQPQH
TRBJ2-7 many TRBV5-1 14 ASSPRAGQGASEQY
TRBJ2-2 NA TRBV12-3/TRBV12-4 13 ASTIGTSKTGELF
TRBJ1-1 many TRBV28 14 ASSLSPGDVAGKAF
TRBJ2-7 many TRBV20-1 14 SARALLFSAGYEQY
TRBJ2-7 NA TRBV11-2 13 ASSLLGTGSNEQY
TRBJ2-7 NA TRBV6-1 13 ASSVQQGLSYEQY
TRBJ2-5 many TRBV7-9 14 ASSLAGTGGAETQY
TRBJ2-2 NA TRBV5-6 14 ASSLAMGKDTGELF
TRBJ1-1 many TRBV6-1 11 ASSSGTVTEAF
TRBJ1-2 NA TRBV9 13 ASSVEGTDYRGYT
TRBJ2-5 few TRBV11-3 14 ASSLRGKTGQETQY
TRBJ1-2 many TRBV5-1 12 ASSLEASNYGYT
TRBJ1-2 many TRBV28 16 ASSSGQIIPHINYGYT
TRBJ1-1 NA TRBV27 14 ASSLRPGGRNTEAF
TRBJ2-1 many TRBV4-1 15 ASSQEGRSSGHNEQF
TRBJ2-5 few TRBV20-1 14 SASKGGLAIEETQY
TRBJ2-1 NA TRBV20-1 17 SASHRELGTSGRYNEQF
TRBJ1-2 few TRBV5-5 13 ASSFGAGVGYGYT
TRBJ1-5 many TRBV6-1 13 ASREEGNSNQPQH
TRBJ2-7 many TRBV28 11 ASSPGQGDEQY
TRBJ1-2 many TRBV7-9 12 ASSPGTGGYGYT
TRBJ1-2 many TRBV2 12 ASHMRQGGYGYT
TRBJ2-1 many TRBV12-3/TRBV12-4 13 ASSFRGQGHNEQF
TRBJ1-2 NA TRBV29-1 8 SVENYGYT
TRBJ1-6 many TRBV12-3/TRBV12-4 13 ASSLVAGGNSPLH
TRBJ2-5 few TRBV6-5 16 ASSYWTVRGGKQETQY